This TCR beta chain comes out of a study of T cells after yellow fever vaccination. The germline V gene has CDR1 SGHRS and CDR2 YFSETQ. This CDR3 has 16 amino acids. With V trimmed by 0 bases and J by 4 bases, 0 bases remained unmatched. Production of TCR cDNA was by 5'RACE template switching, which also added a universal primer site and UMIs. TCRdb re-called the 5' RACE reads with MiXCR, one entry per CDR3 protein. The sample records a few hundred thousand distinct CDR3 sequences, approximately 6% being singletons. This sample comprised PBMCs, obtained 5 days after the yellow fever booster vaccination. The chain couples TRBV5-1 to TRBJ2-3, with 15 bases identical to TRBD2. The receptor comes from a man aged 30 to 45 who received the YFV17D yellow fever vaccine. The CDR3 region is CASSLGTSGGADTQYF. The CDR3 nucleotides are TGCGCCAGCAGCTTGGGGACTAGCGGGGGGGCAGATACGCAGTATTTT.